This T cell receptor beta chain comes out of a study of neurological immune-mediated disorders. Within the sample, this clonotype is medium-sized. TCRdb redid the calling of the 5' RACE reads with MiXCR, one entry per CDR3 protein. The sample holds over 40,000 distinct CDR3 sequences, more than 5% seen once. Per germline, CDR1 SGHRS and CDR2 YFSETQ. Trimming left V 6 bases short and J 4 bases short, with 13 bases between. The CDR3 has 13 amino acids. Sequencing input: CD4+ T cells from blood. The clonotype originates from a woman aged 40 to 55 in good health. The genes are TRBV5-1 and TRBJ2-5; tentative D call: TRBD1 (6 bases). Written as DNA, the CDR3 is TGCGCCAGCAAAGTACAGGGCCGAGAGACCCAGTACTTC. It yields the protein CASKVQGRETQYF.